The rows below give T cell receptor beta chains drawn from one sample of a study of cytotoxic CD8 clonotypes in ibrutinib-treated CLL. The table came from immunoSEQ multiplex PCR; TCRdb's copy has only in-frame clones and leaves some out. The sample yields around 310,000 clones, roughly 80% seen once. Sequenced material: PBMCs, taken before ibrutinib treatment. Every receptor here comes from a human donor with chronic lymphocytic leukemia. The CDR3 runs from the conserved cysteine through the conserved F or W. Fields, in order: clone size, J gene, V gene, D gene, CDR3 DNA, CDR3 protein. D genes are given only for firm matches. A clone size is listed for some rows: how often the clone was seen (once, few, many), or a class if it is expanded.

>-|TRBJ2-3|TRBV7-6|-
TGTGCCAGCAGCCGCACAGATACGCAGTATTTT
CASSRTDTQYF
>once|TRBJ2-7|TRBV4-3|TRBD2
TGCGCCAGCAGCCAGACCGGGACTAGTGCTTTCCACGAGCAGTACTTC
CASSQTGTSAFHEQYF
>-|TRBJ1-1|TRBV18|-
TGTGCCAGCTCACCACCGTCCCAGTTCAGCCTTGAAGCTTTCTTT
CASSPPSQFSLEAFF
>-|TRBJ2-5|TRBV6-5|-
TGTGCCAGCAGGAACTCCCGACAGGATGAGCAGTACTTC
CASRNSRQDEQYF
>-|TRBJ2-3|TRBV6-5|-
TGTGCCAGCAGTAAAGGGGTTAGCACAGATACGCAGTATTTT
CASSKGVSTDTQYF
>-|TRBJ2-1|TRBV15|TRBD2
TGTGCCACCAGCAGTCCAGCGGGAGGGCCGAATGAGCAGTTCTTC
CATSSPAGGPNEQFF
>few|TRBJ2-2|TRBV7-3|TRBD1
TGTGCCAGCAGCTTAATGGGGACAGGGCACACCGGGGAGCTGTTTTTT
CASSLMGTGHTGELFF
>-|TRBJ2-7|TRBV28|TRBD1
TGTGCCAGCAGTTTATTGCCCGGACAGGGAACCTACGAGCAGTACTTC
CASSLLPGQGTYEQYF
>-|TRBJ1-1|TRBV10-3|TRBD1
TGTGCCACCCGACAGGGGGCGGGTGGCACTGAAGCTTTCTTT
CATRQGAGGTEAFF
>few|TRBJ2-7|TRBV9|TRBD2
TGTGCCAGCAGTCCCGGGACAGGGACTAGCGGGAGCGCCTTC
CASSPGTGTSGSAF
>-|TRBJ1-2|TRBV28|-
TGTGCCAGCAGTTTGGTTACGGGGCATGGCTACACCTTC
CASSLVTGHGYTF
>-|TRBJ2-1|TRBV7-2|-
TGTGCCAGCAGCTTAGCCCCGGAGGCGGATGAGCAGTTCTTC
CASSLAPEADEQFF
>-|TRBJ2-7|TRBV11-2|-
TGTGCCAGCAGCTTAGGTGTCACCGTCTACGAGCAGTACTTC
CASSLGVTVYEQYF
>-|TRBJ2-1|TRBV5-6|-
TGTGCCAGCAGCTCATGGGACAATGAGCAGTTCTTC
CASSSWDNEQFF
>-|TRBJ1-2|TRBV10-3|TRBD1
TGTGCCATCAGTCGGGACAGGGACATCCCTAACTATGGCTACACCTTC
CAISRDRDIPNYGYTF
>-|TRBJ2-6|TRBV10-2|-
TGCGCCAGCGGTCAGGACAGCGGCTCTGGGGCCAACGTCCTGACTTTC
CASGQDSGSGANVLTF
>-|TRBJ1-5|TRBV15|-
TGTGCCACCAGCAGAGATCGGAGGGTTGGGGGCAATCAGCCCCAGCATTTT
CATSRDRRVGGNQPQHF
>-|TRBJ2-7|TRBV7-6|TRBD2
TGTGCCAGCAGCTTCAGCGGGAGTGTAGGATACGAGCAGTACTTC
CASSFSGSVGYEQYF
>-|TRBJ2-3|TRBV7-6|-
TGTGCCAGCAGCTTATCTGGCGGGGTCACAGATACGCAGTATTTT
CASSLSGGVTDTQYF
>-|TRBJ2-7|TRBV7-9|TRBD2
TGTGCCAGCAGCTTAGGACTAGCGGCCTCCTACGAGCAGTACTTC
CASSLGLAASYEQYF
>-|TRBJ2-7|TRBV9|-
TGTGCCAGCAGCCCGACTTTCTCTCCCGTCGGCGAGCAGTACTTC
CASSPTFSPVGEQYF
>-|TRBJ2-5|TRBV4-2|TRBD2
TGTGCCAGCAGCCAAACTCCGGGACTAGCGCCGGAGACCCAGTACTTC
CASSQTPGLAPETQYF
>-|TRBJ2-3|TRBV5-4|TRBD2
TGTGCCAGCAGCTTGGATGGACTAGCGGGAGTTCCGCGGGGTGATACGCAGTATTTT
CASSLDGLAGVPRGDTQYF
>-|TRBJ1-5|TRBV30|-
TGTGCCTGGAGTGTTGGAGTGGGGGGTGGAAGCAATCAGCCCCAGCATTTT
CAWSVGVGGGSNQPQHF
>once|TRBJ2-5|TRBV7-8|TRBD2
TGTGCCAGCAGCTCGTACGAAGGGACTAGCGGGAGTGGTGAGACCCAGTACTTC
CASSSYEGTSGSGETQYF
>-|TRBJ2-5|TRBV7-2|TRBD1
TGTGCCAGCAACCCCATGGGACAGGAGGGTGAGACCCAGTACTTC
CASNPMGQEGETQYF
>-|TRBJ2-5|TRBV30|-
TGTGCCTGGAGTCCGCGGGAGACCCAGTACTTC
CAWSPRETQYF
>-|TRBJ2-3|TRBV7-6|TRBD2
TGTGCCAGCAGCTCCCTAGCGGTTGGCGCAGATACGCAGTATTTT
CASSSLAVGADTQYF
>-|TRBJ2-5|TRBV25-1|-
TGTGCCAGCATCGCCGGGGAGACCCAGTACTTC
CASIAGETQYF
>-|TRBJ1-5|TRBV28|-
TGTGCCAGCAGTTTAAACGTTGGGTATAGCAATCAGCCCCAGCATTTT
CASSLNVGYSNQPQHF
>-|TRBJ2-5|TRBV4-3|-
TGCGCCAGCAGCCCGACCCCGAGCTCCCCCCCTGGTGAGACCCAGTACTTC
CASSPTPSSPPGETQYF
>-|TRBJ2-7|TRBV5-1|-
TGCGCCAGCAAAGACCGGACGGGAGATTACGAGCAGTACTTC
CASKDRTGDYEQYF
>-|TRBJ2-1|TRBV5-6|TRBD2
TGTGCCAGCAGCTCAGGAGTGGGACTAGGTTACTACAATGAGCAGTTCTTC
CASSSGVGLGYYNEQFF
>-|TRBJ1-5|TRBV7-8|-
TGTGCCAGCACCCGGTATAGCAATCAGCCCCAGCATTTT
CASTRYSNQPQHF
>many|TRBJ2-3|TRBV18|TRBD1
TGTGCCAGCTCACCACCGGGACAGGGGGTAGATACGCAGTATTTT
CASSPPGQGVDTQYF
>-|TRBJ1-5|TRBV30|TRBD1
TGTGCCTGGAGCAGAGGGACAGGGAATCAGCCCCAGCATTTT
CAWSRGTGNQPQHF
>-|TRBJ2-5|TRBV6-5|TRBD2
TGTGCCAGCAGTTCCGGGGGGTTGGGAGAGACCCAGTACTTC
CASSSGGLGETQYF
>-|TRBJ2-6|TRBV7-8|-
TGTGCCAGCAGCTTCTCGGGCAGGAACTCTGGGGCCAACGTCCTGACTTTC
CASSFSGRNSGANVLTF
>-|TRBJ2-5|TRBV7-2|-
TGTGCCAGCAGCTTACGGAGAGATCGAGAGACCCAGTACTTC
CASSLRRDRETQYF
>-|TRBJ2-6|TRBV15|-
TGTGCCACCAGCAGAGATCGTGCCTCTGGGGCCAACGTCCTGACTTTC
CATSRDRASGANVLTF
>-|TRBJ2-2|TRBV5-1|TRBD2
TGCGCCAGCAAACTAGCGGCTAACACCGGGGAGCTGTTTTTT
CASKLAANTGELFF
>-|TRBJ2-2|TRBV11-2|TRBD2
TGTGCCAGCAGTGCACGGACTAGCGGGGGGTCCGGGGAGCTGTTTTTT
CASSARTSGGSGELFF
>-|TRBJ2-7|TRBV5-4|TRBD1
TGTGCCAGCAGCGTTCCGGACAGGGGAAGCGAGCAGTACTTC
CASSVPDRGSEQYF
>-|TRBJ1-3|TRBV10-3|-
TGTGCCATCAGCTCTACTCAAGGGGCTGGAAACACCATATATTTT
CAISSTQGAGNTIYF
>-|TRBJ2-4|TRBV30|TRBD2
TGTGCCTGGAGTAAACTAGCGGGAGTAGGCAGCATTCAGTACTTC
CAWSKLAGVGSIQYF
>-|TRBJ1-2|TRBV30|-
TGTGCCTGGAGTGAATTGGAATCGGATGGCTACACCTTC
CAWSELESDGYTF
>few|TRBJ2-7|TRBV18|-
TGTGCCAGCTCACCGGGGACAAACTACGAGCAGTACTTC
CASSPGTNYEQYF
>-|TRBJ2-7|TRBV11-3|TRBD1
TGTGCCAGCAGCTTAAACAGGGGGCGCGAGCAGTACTTC
CASSLNRGREQYF
>-|TRBJ2-3|TRBV6-1|TRBD2
TGTGCCAGCAGTGAAGAAGCGGGAGCCCCCACAGATACGCAGTATTTT
CASSEEAGAPTDTQYF
>-|TRBJ2-7|TRBV30|-
TGTGCCTGGAGTCTAGGGGGGAGTTACGAGCAGTACTTC
CAWSLGGSYEQYF
>-|TRBJ2-1|TRBV19|TRBD2
TGTGCCAGTAGTACGACTAGCGGAAGCGGGTCCTACAATGAGCAGTTCTTC
CASSTTSGSGSYNEQFF
>-|TRBJ1-5|TRBV28|-
TGTGCCAGCAGTCTCTGGCTGGGCAATCAGCCCCAGCATTTT
CASSLWLGNQPQHF
>-|TRBJ2-1|TRBV4-3|TRBD2
TGCGCCAGCAGCCAAGATGGGGACCTAGCGGACTCCTACAATGAGCAGTTCTTC
CASSQDGDLADSYNEQFF
>-|TRBJ1-2|TRBV11-2|TRBD1
TGTGCCAGCAGCTTTGGGTCGGGACAGATAGATGGCTACACCTTC
CASSFGSGQIDGYTF
>-|TRBJ2-3|TRBV12-5|-
TGTGCTAGTGCACCTTTTGAGGGCTTGAGGGATACGCAGTATTTT
CASAPFEGLRDTQYF
>-|TRBJ2-1|TRBV29-1|-
TGCAGCGTCGGTGGCGGGGTCAATGAGCAGTTCTTC
CSVGGGVNEQFF
>-|TRBJ2-2|TRBV7-6|TRBD1
TGTGCCAGCAGCAACCGACAGGGGGCGAAGACCGGGGAGCTGTTTTTT
CASSNRQGAKTGELFF
>-|TRBJ1-5|TRBV29-1|-
TGCAGCGTTGCCCGAGACAGAGATCAGCCCCAGCATTTT
CSVARDRDQPQHF
>-|TRBJ2-2|TRBV12-5|-
TGTGCTAGTGTCCCAACCGGAAAGAACACCGGGGAGCTGTTTTTT
CASVPTGKNTGELFF